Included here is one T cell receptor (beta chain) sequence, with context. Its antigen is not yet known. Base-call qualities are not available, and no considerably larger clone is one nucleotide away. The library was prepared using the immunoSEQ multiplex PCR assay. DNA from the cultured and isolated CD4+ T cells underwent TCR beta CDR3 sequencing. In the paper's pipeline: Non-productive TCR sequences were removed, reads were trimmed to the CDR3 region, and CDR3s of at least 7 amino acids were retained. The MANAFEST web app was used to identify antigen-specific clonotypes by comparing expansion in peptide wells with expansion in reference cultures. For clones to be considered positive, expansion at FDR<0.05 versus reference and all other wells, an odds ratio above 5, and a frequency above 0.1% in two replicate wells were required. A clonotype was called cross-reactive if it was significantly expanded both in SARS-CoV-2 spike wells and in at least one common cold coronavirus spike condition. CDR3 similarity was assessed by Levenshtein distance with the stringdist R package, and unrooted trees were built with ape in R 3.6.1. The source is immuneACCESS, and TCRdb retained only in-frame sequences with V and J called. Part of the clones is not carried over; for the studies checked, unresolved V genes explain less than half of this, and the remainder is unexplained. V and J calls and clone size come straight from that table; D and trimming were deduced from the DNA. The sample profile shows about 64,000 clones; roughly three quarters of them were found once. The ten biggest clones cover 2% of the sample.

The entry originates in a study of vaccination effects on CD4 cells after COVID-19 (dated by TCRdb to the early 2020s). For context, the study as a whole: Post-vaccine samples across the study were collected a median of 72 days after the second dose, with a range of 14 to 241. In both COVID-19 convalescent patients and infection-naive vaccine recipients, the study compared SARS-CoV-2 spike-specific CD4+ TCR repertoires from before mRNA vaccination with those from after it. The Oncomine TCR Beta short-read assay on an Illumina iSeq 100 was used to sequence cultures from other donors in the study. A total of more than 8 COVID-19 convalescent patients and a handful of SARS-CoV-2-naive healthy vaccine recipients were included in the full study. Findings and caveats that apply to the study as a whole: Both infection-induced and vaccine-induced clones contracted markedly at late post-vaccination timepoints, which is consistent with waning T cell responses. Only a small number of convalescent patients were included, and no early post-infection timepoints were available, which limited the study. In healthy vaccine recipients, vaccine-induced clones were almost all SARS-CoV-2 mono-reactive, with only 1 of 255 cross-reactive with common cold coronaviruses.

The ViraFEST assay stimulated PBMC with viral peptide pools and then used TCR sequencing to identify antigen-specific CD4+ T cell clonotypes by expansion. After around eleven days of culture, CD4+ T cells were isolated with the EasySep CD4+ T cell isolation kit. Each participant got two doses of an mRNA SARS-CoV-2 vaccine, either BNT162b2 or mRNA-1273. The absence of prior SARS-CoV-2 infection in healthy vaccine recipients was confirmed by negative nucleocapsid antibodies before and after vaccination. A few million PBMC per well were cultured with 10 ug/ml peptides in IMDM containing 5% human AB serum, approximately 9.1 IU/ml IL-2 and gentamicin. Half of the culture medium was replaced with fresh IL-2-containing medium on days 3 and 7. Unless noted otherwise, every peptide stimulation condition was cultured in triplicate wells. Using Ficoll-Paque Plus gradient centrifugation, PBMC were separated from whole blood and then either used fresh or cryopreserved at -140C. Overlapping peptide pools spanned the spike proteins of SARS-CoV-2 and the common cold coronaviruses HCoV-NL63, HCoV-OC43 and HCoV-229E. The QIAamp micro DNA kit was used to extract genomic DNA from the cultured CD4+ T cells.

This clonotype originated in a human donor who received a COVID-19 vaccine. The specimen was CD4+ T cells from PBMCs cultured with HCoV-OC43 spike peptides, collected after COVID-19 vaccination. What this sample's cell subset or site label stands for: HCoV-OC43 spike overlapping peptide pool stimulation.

The CDR3 in this case is CASSVGSLGGTEAFF. The DNA is as follows: TGTGCCAGCAGCGTAGGGAGTCTGGGGGGCACTGAAGCTTTCTTT. The receptor chain draws on TRBV9 and TRBJ1-1; the D region possibly corresponds to TRBD1 (5 bases align). Reading the germline V gene gives CDR1 SGDLS and CDR2 YYNGEE. V is clipped by 0 bases and J by 4 bases, and the sequence between their germline boundaries is 13 bases long. The CDR3, cysteine through phenylalanine, is 15 amino acids long. Here the CDR3 DNA is all that survives: 45 bases in frame from base 1.